The rows below give T cell receptor beta chains drawn from one sample of a study of shared clonotypes between healthy human individuals. Assay: immunoSEQ multiplex PCR; the TCRdb copy retains only in-frame clones and omits some. The sample consists of about a million clones, approximately 80% of them appearing once. The sequenced sample was memory CD4+ T cells sorted from blood. All receptors come from a young man in good health. CDR3s include the opening cysteine and the closing phenylalanine or tryptophan. D genes are given only for firm matches. Not all rows give a size; the values are once, few, many and, for expanded clones, a class.

v_call	j_call	clone_size	d_call	cdr3_aa	cdr3_nt
TRBV25-1	TRBJ1-3	-	-	CASSVGPSSGNTIYF	TGTGCCAGCAGTGTCGGGCCTTCCTCTGGAAACACCATATATTTT
TRBV6-1	TRBJ1-5	-	-	CASSETGGPSRPQHF	TGTGCCAGCAGTGAAACCGGGGGCCCCTCGAGGCCCCAGCATTTT
TRBV7-9	TRBJ1-4	-	-	CASSLIGEKLFF	TGTGCCAGCAGCTTAATTGGTGAAAAACTGTTTTTT
TRBV10-1	TRBJ1-6	-	TRBD1	CASSVDRRNSPLHF	TGCGCCAGCAGCGTGGACAGGAGAAATTCACCCCTCCACTTT
TRBV6-1	TRBJ2-7	-	-	CASNPKLGVEQYF	TGTGCCAGCAATCCGAAATTAGGGGTCGAGCAGTACTTC
TRBV7-2	TRBJ1-6	once	-	CASSLEGLYSPLHF	TGTGCCAGCAGCTTGGAGGGTCTATATTCACCCCTCCACTTT
TRBV7-2	TRBJ2-5	-	-	CASSLDRGGMGTQYF	TGTGCCAGCAGCTTAGACCGGGGCGGGATGGGGACCCAGTACTTC
TRBV4-2	TRBJ2-1	few	-	CASSQAVGGQYNEQFF	TGTGCCAGCAGCCAAGCCGTCGGGGGCCAATACAATGAGCAGTTCTTC
TRBV2	TRBJ1-4	-	-	CASSELGTTNEKLFF	TGTGCCAGCAGTGAGTTAGGCACAACTAATGAAAAACTGTTTTTT
TRBV7-2	TRBJ1-1	many	-	CASSLTGRATEAFF	TGTGCCAGCAGCTTAACAGGCAGGGCAACTGAAGCTTTCTTT
TRBV7-2	TRBJ2-1	few	-	CASSKEGGEQFF	TGTGCCAGCAGTAAAGAGGGCGGAGAGCAGTTCTTC
TRBV27	TRBJ2-1	-	-	CASSQGLLFGEQFF	TGTGCCAGCAGCCAGGGTCTCCTCTTCGGTGAGCAGTTCTTC
TRBV30	TRBJ2-1	few	TRBD2	CAWGPGTSVTNEQFF	TGTGCCTGGGGGCCCGGGACTAGCGTCACCAATGAGCAGTTCTTC
TRBV4-3	TRBJ2-3	-	TRBD2	CASSQGAAGGGTSTDTQYF	TGCGCCAGCAGCCAAGGGGCAGCGGGAGGCGGAACTAGCACAGATACGCAGTATTTT
TRBV6-6	TRBJ2-7	once	-	CASPGRHEQYF	TGTGCCAGCCCGGGGCGCCACGAGCAGTACTTC
TRBV20-1	TRBJ2-7	-	-	CSASDFYEQYF	TGCAGTGCTAGTGATTTTTACGAGCAGTACTTC
TRBV5-1	TRBJ2-3	-	TRBD1	CASSFLGTGSTDTQYF	TGCGCCAGCAGCTTCCTCGGGACAGGGAGCACAGATACGCAGTATTTT
TRBV10-3	TRBJ2-1	-	-	CAISEPSPPYNEQFF	TGTGCCATCAGTGAGCCCTCCCCCCCGTACAATGAGCAGTTCTTC
TRBV4-1	TRBJ2-1	-	-	CASSQEGGIAYNEQFF	TGCGCCAGCAGCCAAGAGGGGGGAATTGCCTACAATGAGCAGTTCTTC
TRBV6-5	TRBJ2-7	-	-	CASSYGGGAYEQYF	TGTGCCAGCAGTTATGGAGGGGGCGCATACGAGCAGTACTTC
TRBV5-1	TRBJ2-2	few	TRBD1	CASSFQGANTGELFF	TGCGCCAGCAGCTTTCAGGGGGCAAACACCGGGGAGCTGTTTTTT
TRBV6-5	TRBJ2-1	-	-	CASSFYDSPNQFF	TGTGCCAGCAGTTTCTACGACTCCCCTAATCAGTTCTTC
TRBV9	TRBJ1-2	-	-	CASSVEGAGRYGYTF	TGTGCCAGCAGCGTCGAGGGAGCGGGGAGGTATGGCTACACCTTC
TRBV5-1	TRBJ2-6	-	-	CASSLQGANVLTF	TGCGCCAGCAGCTTGCAAGGGGCCAACGTCCTGACTTTC
TRBV10-3	TRBJ1-4	-	-	CAIRGTELNEKLFF	TGTGCCATCAGGGGGACCGAGCTCAATGAAAAACTGTTTTTT
TRBV2	TRBJ1-1	few	-	CASSTETNTEAFF	TGTGCCAGCAGCACGGAAACCAACACTGAAGCTTTCTTT
TRBV5-6	TRBJ1-4	many	TRBD1	CASSLSVGGYNEKLFF	TGTGCCAGCAGCCTTTCGGTAGGGGGCTATAATGAAAAACTGTTTTTT
TRBV6-6	TRBJ1-5	-	-	CASSNRLSLSNQPQHF	TGTGCCAGCAGCAACCGACTTTCGCTTAGCAATCAGCCCCAGCATTTT
TRBV27	TRBJ1-1	-	TRBD1	CASSSQGGTEAFF	TGTGCCAGCAGTTCACAGGGGGGGACTGAAGCTTTCTTT
TRBV21-1	TRBJ1-2	-	-	CASSKDRRDGYTF	TGTGCCAGCAGCAAGGACAGACGTGACGGCTACACCTTC
TRBV5-1	TRBJ2-1	-	TRBD2	CASSYRTSGGIYNEQFF	TGCGCCAGCAGCTACCGGACTAGCGGGGGGATCTACAATGAGCAGTTCTTC
TRBV19	TRBJ2-1	-	TRBD1	CASSIDRGLFDEQFF	TGTGCCAGTAGTATCGACAGGGGGCTCTTCGATGAGCAGTTCTTC
TRBV6-5	TRBJ1-2	-	TRBD1	CASSYRGRGYTF	TGTGCCAGCAGTTACAGGGGGCGAGGCTACACCTTC
TRBV7-2	TRBJ1-1	-	-	CASSVMNTEAFF	TGTGCCAGCAGCGTTATGAACACTGAAGCTTTCTTT
TRBV28	TRBJ2-2	-	-	CASKGEGVYTGELFF	TGTGCCAGCAAGGGCGAGGGGGTGTACACCGGGGAGCTGTTTTTT
TRBV20-1	TRBJ2-1	-	-	CSGNEQFF	TGCAGTGGTAATGAGCAGTTCTTC
TRBV11-2	TRBJ1-2	-	-	CASSLDFGPNYGYTF	TGTGCCAGCAGCTTAGATTTCGGACCGAACTATGGCTACACCTTC
TRBV29-1	TRBJ2-7	-	TRBD2	CSVEGLGREYF	TGCAGCGTTGAAGGATTGGGGAGGGAGTACTTC
TRBV7-8	TRBJ2-1	-	TRBD1	CASSLASGTVEQFF	TGTGCCAGCAGCTTAGCGTCTGGGACAGTAGAGCAGTTCTTC
TRBV4-1	TRBJ2-5	-	TRBD1	CASSPGQGSTSMETQYF	TGCGCCAGCAGCCCAGGACAGGGGAGTACTTCAATGGAGACCCAGTACTTC
TRBV7-6	TRBJ2-5	many	TRBD2	CASSPLPGGGQETQYF	TGTGCCAGCAGTCCCCTTCCGGGAGGAGGACAAGAGACCCAGTACTTC